Listed below are T cell receptor beta chains from one sample, sequenced in a study of T cells in Graves' hyperthyroidism and ophthalmopathy. TCRdb used MiXCR to reprocess the multiplex PCR reads, holding one entry per CDR3 protein. The data show roughly 600,000 distinct CDR3 sequences, with around 15% seen just once and around an eighth held by the top ten. Sequenced sample: blood. The receptor set was obtained from a woman aged 45-65 years with Graves' ophthalmopathy. CDR3s include the opening cysteine and the closing phenylalanine or tryptophan. The D gene is left open where the match is weak. Clone size is shown for a subset of rows, as once, few, many or a class of expanded clone.

cdr3_nt: TGTGCCAGCAGCACGACAAATTCCTACGAGCAGTACTTC
cdr3_aa: CASSTTNSYEQYF
d_call: NA
clone_size: many
j_call: TRBJ2-7
v_call: TRBV7-9

cdr3_nt: TGTGCCAGCTCACCAGGGGATGAAAAACTGTTTTTT
cdr3_aa: CASSPGDEKLFF
d_call: NA
clone_size: few
j_call: TRBJ1-4
v_call: TRBV18

cdr3_nt: TGTGCCAGCAGCTTAGCTCTAGCGGGGGGGAGGGGAGAGCAGTTCTTC
cdr3_aa: CASSLALAGGRGEQFF
d_call: TRBD2
clone_size: NA
j_call: TRBJ2-1
v_call: TRBV2

cdr3_nt: TGTGCCAGCAGCCAAGTCCCCGACAGTAACCCATCCTACGAGCAGTACTTC
cdr3_aa: CASSQVPDSNPSYEQYF
d_call: NA
clone_size: many
j_call: TRBJ2-7
v_call: TRBV3-1

cdr3_nt: TGTGCCAGCAGTTTATCTGCCACAGGGAGTGGGGCCAACGTCCTGACTTTC
cdr3_aa: CASSLSATGSGANVLTF
d_call: NA
clone_size: few
j_call: TRBJ2-6
v_call: TRBV27

cdr3_nt: TGTGCCAGCAGTTACTCGGCGCCAGGGGTTGGATCCGAGCAGTACTTC
cdr3_aa: CASSYSAPGVGSEQYF
d_call: NA
clone_size: few
j_call: TRBJ2-7
v_call: TRBV6-6

cdr3_nt: TGTGCCAGCAGTCCAAAAAGACTAGCGGTCACAGATACGCAGTATTTT
cdr3_aa: CASSPKRLAVTDTQYF
d_call: TRBD2
clone_size: NA
j_call: TRBJ2-3
v_call: TRBV28

cdr3_nt: TGCAGTGCTAGAGCCGGACAGGCTAATCAGCCCCAGCATTTT
cdr3_aa: CSARAGQANQPQHF
d_call: TRBD1
clone_size: many
j_call: TRBJ1-5
v_call: TRBV20-1

cdr3_nt: TGCGCCAGCAGCGGCGTAGCGGCATCCCTCGGGAATGAGCAGTTCTTC
cdr3_aa: CASSGVAASLGNEQFF
d_call: NA
clone_size: many
j_call: TRBJ2-1
v_call: TRBV5-1

cdr3_nt: TGCGCCAGCAGCGACAACCTTGTACGGACAAATGAGCAGTTCTTC
cdr3_aa: CASSDNLVRTNEQFF
d_call: NA
clone_size: NA
j_call: TRBJ2-1
v_call: TRBV4-1

cdr3_nt: TGCGCCAGCAGCGAGACTAGAGCGGGGGATGAGCAGTTCTTC
cdr3_aa: CASSETRAGDEQFF
d_call: TRBD2
clone_size: many
j_call: TRBJ2-1
v_call: TRBV5-1

cdr3_nt: TGTGCCATCAGTGTGAAGGGGACGGGAAACTATGGCTACACCTTC
cdr3_aa: CAISVKGTGNYGYTF
d_call: NA
clone_size: few
j_call: TRBJ1-2
v_call: TRBV10-3

cdr3_nt: TGTGCCAGCAGCCAACTAGCGGGAGGGCTGGATGAGCAGTTCTTC
cdr3_aa: CASSQLAGGLDEQFF
d_call: TRBD2
clone_size: few
j_call: TRBJ2-1
v_call: TRBV28

cdr3_nt: TGTGCCAGCTGTGGGAGGCTACTCGAGAATGAGCAGTTCTTC
cdr3_aa: CASCGRLLENEQFF
d_call: NA
clone_size: many
j_call: TRBJ2-1
v_call: TRBV2

cdr3_nt: TGTACCAGCAGCTTTCGGGGGATCAGAGGCACTGAAGCTTTCTTT
cdr3_aa: CTSSFRGIRGTEAFF
d_call: NA
clone_size: NA
j_call: TRBJ1-1
v_call: TRBV11-2

cdr3_nt: TGTGCCAGCAGCCTTAACAGGGTTGGCTACACCTTC
cdr3_aa: CASSLNRVGYTF
d_call: NA
clone_size: many
j_call: TRBJ1-2
v_call: TRBV7-8

cdr3_nt: TGTGCCAGTAGTAATCCAGGGTTGGAGACCCAGTACTTC
cdr3_aa: CASSNPGLETQYF
d_call: NA
clone_size: few
j_call: TRBJ2-5
v_call: TRBV19

cdr3_nt: TGTGCCAGCAGCTTAGGCGGACAGGGGTCTGGGGCCAACGTCCTGACTTTC
cdr3_aa: CASSLGGQGSGANVLTF
d_call: TRBD1
clone_size: NA
j_call: TRBJ2-6
v_call: TRBV11-3

cdr3_nt: TGCGCCAGCAGCCAAGATGTGTCCAAAAACATTCAGTACTTC
cdr3_aa: CASSQDVSKNIQYF
d_call: NA
clone_size: NA
j_call: TRBJ2-4
v_call: TRBV4-1

cdr3_nt: TGTGCCAGCAGCTTATGGGTGGGCGAGCAGTACTTC
cdr3_aa: CASSLWVGEQYF
d_call: NA
clone_size: NA
j_call: TRBJ2-7
v_call: TRBV11-2

cdr3_nt: TGCGCCAGCAGCCACTCCAGCGTGGACACTCGATTTTTCTTT
cdr3_aa: CASSHSSVDTRFFF
d_call: NA
clone_size: NA
j_call: TRBJ1-1
v_call: TRBV4-3

cdr3_nt: TGCGCCACCGCGGACAGTTTTGAGCAGTTCTTC
cdr3_aa: CATADSFEQFF
d_call: NA
clone_size: many
j_call: TRBJ2-1
v_call: TRBV5-1

cdr3_nt: TGCGCCAGCAGCTTGGCTTCAGGGGGAGTAATCTCCTACGAGCAGTACTTC
cdr3_aa: CASSLASGGVISYEQYF
d_call: TRBD1
clone_size: many
j_call: TRBJ2-7
v_call: TRBV5-1

cdr3_nt: TGTGCCAGCAGTTTAGAAAGACCCTTATACAATGAGCAGTTCTTC
cdr3_aa: CASSLERPLYNEQFF
d_call: NA
clone_size: many
j_call: TRBJ2-1
v_call: TRBV12-3/TRBV12-4

cdr3_nt: TGTGCCAGTAGTACGGGGAGAGAACCCGTCTACGAGCAGTACTTC
cdr3_aa: CASSTGREPVYEQYF
d_call: NA
clone_size: NA
j_call: TRBJ2-7
v_call: TRBV19

cdr3_nt: TGTGCCAGCAGCGGACTGGTCCACTACGAGCAGTACTTC
cdr3_aa: CASSGLVHYEQYF
d_call: NA
clone_size: many
j_call: TRBJ2-7
v_call: TRBV3-1

cdr3_nt: TGTGCCAGCAGCGAGGATGCACTAGCGGCAGATACGCAGTATTTT
cdr3_aa: CASSEDALAADTQYF
d_call: TRBD2
clone_size: few
j_call: TRBJ2-3
v_call: TRBV4-2

cdr3_nt: TGTGCCAGCAGTTCGGGCGGTGCAGATACGCAGTATTTT
cdr3_aa: CASSSGGADTQYF
d_call: NA
clone_size: many
j_call: TRBJ2-3
v_call: TRBV12-3/TRBV12-4

cdr3_nt: TGTGCTAGTGGTTTGCCTTCTTTATTTAAGTTACGAGAGTTCGAGCAGCGAACGCAGTATTTT
cdr3_aa: CASGLPSLFKLREFEQRTQYF
d_call: NA
clone_size: many
j_call: TRBJ2-3
v_call: TRBV12-5

cdr3_nt: TGTGCCAGCACCTATCAGACAGGAGCTAACACTGAAGCTTTCTTT
cdr3_aa: CASTYQTGANTEAFF
d_call: NA
clone_size: many
j_call: TRBJ1-1
v_call: TRBV2

cdr3_nt: TGTGCCAGCAGCCTGACGGGGTCTAATGAAAAACTGTTTTTT
cdr3_aa: CASSLTGSNEKLFF
d_call: NA
clone_size: many
j_call: TRBJ1-4
v_call: TRBV7-9

cdr3_nt: TGTGCCATCAGACCCGGGGAGAATGGCTACACCTTC
cdr3_aa: CAIRPGENGYTF
d_call: NA
clone_size: NA
j_call: TRBJ1-2
v_call: TRBV10-3

cdr3_nt: TGTGCCAGCAGCCAAGATAGGAGACTAGCGGTGGAACCTAGCACAGATACGCAGTGTTTT
cdr3_aa: CASSQDRRLAVEPSTDTQCF
d_call: TRBD2
clone_size: NA
j_call: TRBJ2-3
v_call: TRBV3-1

cdr3_nt: TGTGCCAGCAGACATCCGAGTGTCGGGGGGGACAGGTCCTACGAGCAGTACTTC
cdr3_aa: CASRHPSVGGDRSYEQYF
d_call: NA
clone_size: many
j_call: TRBJ2-7
v_call: TRBV28

cdr3_nt: TGTGCCAGCAGCTCCCAAGCTTTGGATGAGCAGTTCTTC
cdr3_aa: CASSSQALDEQFF
d_call: NA
clone_size: many
j_call: TRBJ2-1
v_call: TRBV7-3

cdr3_nt: TGTGCCAGCAGCTTATCGGGACAGGGATCCGCTGAAGCTTTCTTT
cdr3_aa: CASSLSGQGSAEAFF
d_call: TRBD1
clone_size: NA
j_call: TRBJ1-1
v_call: TRBV11-2

cdr3_nt: TGCAGTGCTAGAGGGACCCAGGGGTGGGGCTACACCTTC
cdr3_aa: CSARGTQGWGYTF
d_call: NA
clone_size: few
j_call: TRBJ1-2
v_call: TRBV20-1

cdr3_nt: TGTGCCAGCAGTTACACAGGTGCCGCCAATCCGGGGAGCTCCTATAATTCACCCCTCCACTTT
cdr3_aa: CASSYTGAANPGSSYNSPLHF
d_call: NA
clone_size: NA
j_call: TRBJ1-6
v_call: TRBV28

cdr3_nt: TGTGCCAGCAGCGTAGGGACATCTGAGCAGTTCTTC
cdr3_aa: CASSVGTSEQFF
d_call: NA
clone_size: few
j_call: TRBJ2-1
v_call: TRBV9

cdr3_nt: TGTGCCTGGAGGACAGGGGCGGACCAGCCCCAGCATTTT
cdr3_aa: CAWRTGADQPQHF
d_call: TRBD1
clone_size: many
j_call: TRBJ1-5
v_call: TRBV30